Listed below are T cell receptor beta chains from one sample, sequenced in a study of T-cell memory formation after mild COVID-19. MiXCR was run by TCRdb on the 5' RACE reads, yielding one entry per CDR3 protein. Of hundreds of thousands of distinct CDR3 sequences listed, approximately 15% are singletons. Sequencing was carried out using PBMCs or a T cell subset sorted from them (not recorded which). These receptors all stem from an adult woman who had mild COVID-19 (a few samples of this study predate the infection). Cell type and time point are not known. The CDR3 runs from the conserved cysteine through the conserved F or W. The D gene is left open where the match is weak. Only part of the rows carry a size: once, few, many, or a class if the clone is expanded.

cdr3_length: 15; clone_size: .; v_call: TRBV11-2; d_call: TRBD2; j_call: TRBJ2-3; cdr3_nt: TGTGCCAGCAGCCTAAGCGGGGGTTGGACAGATACGCAGTATTTT; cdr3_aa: CASSLSGGWTDTQYF
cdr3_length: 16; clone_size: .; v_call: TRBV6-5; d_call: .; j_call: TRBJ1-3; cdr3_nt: TGTGCCAGCAGTTACTCGATGGGCAGGGCCCTAAACACCATATATTTT; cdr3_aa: CASSYSMGRALNTIYF
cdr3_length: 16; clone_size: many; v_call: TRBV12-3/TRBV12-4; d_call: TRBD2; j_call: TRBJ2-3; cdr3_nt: TGTGCCAGCAGTATCCGACTAGCGGGCACCACAGATACGCAGTATTTT; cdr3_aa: CASSIRLAGTTDTQYF
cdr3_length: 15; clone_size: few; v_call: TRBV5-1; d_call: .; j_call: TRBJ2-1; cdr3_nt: TGCGCCAGCAGCTTGGGACAGATTAGCTACAATGAGCAGTTCTTC; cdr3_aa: CASSLGQISYNEQFF
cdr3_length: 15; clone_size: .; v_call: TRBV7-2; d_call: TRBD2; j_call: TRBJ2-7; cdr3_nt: TGTGCCAGCAGCTTAGAGGTAGCGGGAGGGGACGAGCAGTACTTC; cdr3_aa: CASSLEVAGGDEQYF
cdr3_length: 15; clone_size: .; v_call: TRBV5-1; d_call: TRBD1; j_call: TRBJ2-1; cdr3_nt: TGCGCCAGCAGCCCCCGGGGACAGGGCCGAAATGAGCAGTTCTTC; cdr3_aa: CASSPRGQGRNEQFF
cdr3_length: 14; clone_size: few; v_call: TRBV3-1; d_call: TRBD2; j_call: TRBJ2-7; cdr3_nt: TGTGCCAGCAGCCCGGGACTATTACCCCACGAGCAGTACTTC; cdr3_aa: CASSPGLLPHEQYF
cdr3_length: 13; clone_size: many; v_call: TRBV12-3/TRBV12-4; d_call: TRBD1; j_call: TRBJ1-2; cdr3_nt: TGTGCCAGCAGGATGACAGGGGCCTATGGCTACACCTTC; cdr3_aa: CASRMTGAYGYTF
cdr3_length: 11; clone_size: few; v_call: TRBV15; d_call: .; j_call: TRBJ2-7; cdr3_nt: TGTGCCACCGGGCGACCTAACGAGCAGTACTTC; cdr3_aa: CATGRPNEQYF
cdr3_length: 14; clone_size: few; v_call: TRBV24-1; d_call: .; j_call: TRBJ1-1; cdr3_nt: TGTGCCACCAGTGATCCCCGGACGAACACTGAAGCTTTCTTT; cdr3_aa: CATSDPRTNTEAFF
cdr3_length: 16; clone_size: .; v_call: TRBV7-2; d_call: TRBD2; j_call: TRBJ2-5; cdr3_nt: TGTGCCAGCAGCTTAGTAAGGACTAGCGGAACAGAGACCCAGTACTTC; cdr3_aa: CASSLVRTSGTETQYF
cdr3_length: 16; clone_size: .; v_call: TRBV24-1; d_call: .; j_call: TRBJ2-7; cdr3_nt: TGTGCCACCAGTGAGGGGGATACAGGGTACGGCTACGAGCAGTACTTC; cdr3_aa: CATSEGDTGYGYEQYF
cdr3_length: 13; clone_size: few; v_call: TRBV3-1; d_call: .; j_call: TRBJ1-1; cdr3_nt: TGTGCCAGCAGCCAAGGTATCGCCACTGAAGCTTTCTTT; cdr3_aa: CASSQGIATEAFF
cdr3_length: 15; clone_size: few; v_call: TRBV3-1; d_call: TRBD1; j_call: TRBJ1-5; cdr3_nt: TGTGCCAGCAGCCCGGACAGGGGGCCCGGTCAGCCCCAGCATTTT; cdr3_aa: CASSPDRGPGQPQHF
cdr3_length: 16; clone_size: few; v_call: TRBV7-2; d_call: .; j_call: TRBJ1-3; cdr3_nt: TGTGCCAGCAGTCCTGTGGGGGACCTCTCTGGAAACACCATATATTTT; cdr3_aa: CASSPVGDLSGNTIYF
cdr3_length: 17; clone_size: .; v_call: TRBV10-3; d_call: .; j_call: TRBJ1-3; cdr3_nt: TGTGCCATCAGTGAGTCGGACAGCCCTAGCTCTGGAAACACCATATATTTT; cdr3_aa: CAISESDSPSSGNTIYF
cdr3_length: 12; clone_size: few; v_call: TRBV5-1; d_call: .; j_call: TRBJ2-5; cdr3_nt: TGCGCCAGCAGCCCTGCCCAAGAGACCCAGTACTTC; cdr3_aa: CASSPAQETQYF
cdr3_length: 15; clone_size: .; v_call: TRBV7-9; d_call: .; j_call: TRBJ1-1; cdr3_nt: TGTGCCAGCAGCTTAGCTGGGGAGCTAGTCACTGAAGCTTTCTTT; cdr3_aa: CASSLAGELVTEAFF
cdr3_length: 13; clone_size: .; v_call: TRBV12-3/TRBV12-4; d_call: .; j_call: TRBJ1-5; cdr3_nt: TGTGCCAGCAGCCCCTACCCCGATCAGCCCCAGCATTTT; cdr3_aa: CASSPYPDQPQHF
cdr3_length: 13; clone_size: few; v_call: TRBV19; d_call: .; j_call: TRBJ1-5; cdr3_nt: TGTGCCAGTGGGACCTCGAAGCATCAGCCCCAGCATTTT; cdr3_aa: CASGTSKHQPQHF
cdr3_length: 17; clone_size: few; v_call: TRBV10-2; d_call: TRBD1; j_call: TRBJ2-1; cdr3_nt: TGCGCCAGCAGTGAGACCTTGGGACAGATCTCCTACAATGAGCAGTTCTTC; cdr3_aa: CASSETLGQISYNEQFF
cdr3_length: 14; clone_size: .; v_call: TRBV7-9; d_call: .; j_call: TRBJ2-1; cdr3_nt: TGTGCCAGCAGCGGACCCGGGACCGGATTATGGCAGTTCTTC; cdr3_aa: CASSGPGTGLWQFF
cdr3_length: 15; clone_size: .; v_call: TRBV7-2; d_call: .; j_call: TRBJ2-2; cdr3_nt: TGTGCAATAGTGGGGTCCCCCGTCCGGGGCGGGGAGCTGTTTTTT; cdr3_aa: CAIVGSPVRGGELFF
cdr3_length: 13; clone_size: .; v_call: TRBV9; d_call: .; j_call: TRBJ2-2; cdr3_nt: TGTGCCAGCAGCGTAGGGGTCGCCGGGGAGCTGTTTTTT; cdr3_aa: CASSVGVAGELFF